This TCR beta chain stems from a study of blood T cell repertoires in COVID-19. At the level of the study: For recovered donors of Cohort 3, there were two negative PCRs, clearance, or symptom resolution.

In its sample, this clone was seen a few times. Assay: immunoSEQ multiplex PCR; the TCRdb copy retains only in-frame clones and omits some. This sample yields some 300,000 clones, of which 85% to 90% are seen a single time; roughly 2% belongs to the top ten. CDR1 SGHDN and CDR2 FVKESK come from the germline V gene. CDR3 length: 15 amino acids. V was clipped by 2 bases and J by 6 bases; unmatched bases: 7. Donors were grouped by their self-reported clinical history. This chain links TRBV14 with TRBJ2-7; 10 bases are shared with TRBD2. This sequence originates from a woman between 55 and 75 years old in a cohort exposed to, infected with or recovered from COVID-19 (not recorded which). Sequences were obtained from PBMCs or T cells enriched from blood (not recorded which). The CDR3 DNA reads TGTGCCAGCAGCCAAAGCGGGAGGGCCCTAGCCGAGCAGTACTTC. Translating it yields CASSQSGRALAEQYF.